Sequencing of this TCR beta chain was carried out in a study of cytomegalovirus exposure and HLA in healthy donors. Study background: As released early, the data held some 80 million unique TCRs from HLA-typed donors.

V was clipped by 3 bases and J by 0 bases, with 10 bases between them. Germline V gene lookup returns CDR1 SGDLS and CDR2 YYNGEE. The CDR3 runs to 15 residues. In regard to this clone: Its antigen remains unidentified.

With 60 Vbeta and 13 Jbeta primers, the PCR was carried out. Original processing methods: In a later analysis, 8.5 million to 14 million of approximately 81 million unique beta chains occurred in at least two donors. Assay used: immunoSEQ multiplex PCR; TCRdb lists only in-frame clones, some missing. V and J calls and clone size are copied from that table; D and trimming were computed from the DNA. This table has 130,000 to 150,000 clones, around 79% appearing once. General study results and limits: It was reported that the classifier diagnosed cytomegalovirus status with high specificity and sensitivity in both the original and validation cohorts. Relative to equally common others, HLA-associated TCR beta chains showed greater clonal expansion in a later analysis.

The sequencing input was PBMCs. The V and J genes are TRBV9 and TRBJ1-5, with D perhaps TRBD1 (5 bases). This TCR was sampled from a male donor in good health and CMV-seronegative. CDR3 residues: CASSETVYSNQPQHF. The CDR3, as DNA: TGTGCCAGCAGCGAGACAGTTTATAGCAATCAGCCCCAGCATTTT.